These 2 T cell receptor beta chains were sequenced from one sample in a study of shared clonotypes between healthy human individuals. Repertoires were generated with immunoSEQ multiplex PCR, while TCRdb's copy carries only in-frame clones and drops some. Found here are about 600,000 clones, roughly 97% of them singletons; the top ten hold 0.057%. Sequenced sample: naive CD4+ T cells sorted from blood. Stated subset: CD45RA+ positively selected. These receptors came from a woman aged 25 to 39 in good health.

The chain is built from TRBV5-4 and TRBJ2-3, with 8 positions matching TRBD2. V was clipped by 4 bases and J by 1 base; unmatched bases: 14. CDR3 length equals 18 residues. Germline values: CDR1 SGHNT, CDR2 YYREEE (reference sequence). CDR3 in DNA: TGTGCCAGCAGCCGGGACCCGGGAGGGGTTTATGGCACAGATACGCAGTATTTT. Protein product: CASSRDPGGVYGTDTQYF.

J is TRBJ2-7 and V is TRBV5-1, with D hard to call. This CDR3 has 14 amino acids. The V gene lost 0 bases and the J gene lost 4 bases, with 11 bases spanning the gap. Germline CDR1 reads SGHRS; CDR2 reads YFSETQ. The CDR3 DNA reads TGCGCCAGCAGCTTGGCCGGTTCGGTATACGAGCAGTACTTC. It encodes CASSLAGSVYEQYF.